This TCR beta chain came from a study of identical twins. cDNA carried unique molecular identifiers, and a universal primer site was added by template switching. Via MiXCR, TCRdb re-called the 5' RACE reads, giving one row per CDR3 protein. The data show a few hundred thousand distinct CDR3 sequences, 24% seen once. The CDR3 is 16 residues long. Germline V lookup: CDR1 SGHAT, CDR2 FQNNGV. Between the trimmed V and J ends, which lost 0 bases and 3 bases, there was a span of 13 bases. Broader study findings: Twin-shared out-of-frame alpha sequences showed excess low generation probability.

This clonotype was picked up a small number of times. Its cognate antigen is unknown. This same sample was also part of a study on T cells expressing NK-cell markers. As reported in that work: Obtained from sorted CD3+CD56+NKG2C+, CD3+CD56+NKG2C- and CD3+CD56-NKG2C+ T cells were the TCR beta repertoires. In several donors, dominant clonotypes made up about 28.3-65% of CD3+CD56-NKG2C+ cells.

The sample taken for sequencing was CD4+ T cells sorted from blood. This sequence joins TRBV11-2 and TRBJ2-3, with D unresolved. The receptor was isolated from a woman younger than 35 in good health. For the CDR3, the DNA is TGTGCCAGCAGCTTAGATCCGGCGACCGGGACAGATACGCAGTATTTT. This gives the protein CASSLDPATGTDTQYF.